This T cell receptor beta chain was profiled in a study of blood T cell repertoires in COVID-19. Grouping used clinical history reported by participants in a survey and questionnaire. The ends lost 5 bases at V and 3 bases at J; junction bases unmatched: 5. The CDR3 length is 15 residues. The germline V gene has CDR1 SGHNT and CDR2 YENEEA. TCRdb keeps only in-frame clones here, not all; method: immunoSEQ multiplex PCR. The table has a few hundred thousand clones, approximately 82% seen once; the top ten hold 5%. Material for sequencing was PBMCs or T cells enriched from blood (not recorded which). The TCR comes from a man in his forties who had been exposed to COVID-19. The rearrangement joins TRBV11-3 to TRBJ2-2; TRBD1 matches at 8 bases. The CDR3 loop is CASSGPGQDTGELFF. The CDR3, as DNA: TGTGCCAGCAGCGGACCGGGACAGGACACCGGGGAGCTGTTTTTT. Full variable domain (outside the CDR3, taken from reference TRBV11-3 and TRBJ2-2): EAGVVQSPRYKIIEKKQPVAFWCNPISGHNTLYWYLQNLGQGPELLIRYENEEAVDDSQLPKDRFSAERLKGVDSTLKIQPAELGDSAVYLCASSGPGQDTGELFFGEGSRLTVL.